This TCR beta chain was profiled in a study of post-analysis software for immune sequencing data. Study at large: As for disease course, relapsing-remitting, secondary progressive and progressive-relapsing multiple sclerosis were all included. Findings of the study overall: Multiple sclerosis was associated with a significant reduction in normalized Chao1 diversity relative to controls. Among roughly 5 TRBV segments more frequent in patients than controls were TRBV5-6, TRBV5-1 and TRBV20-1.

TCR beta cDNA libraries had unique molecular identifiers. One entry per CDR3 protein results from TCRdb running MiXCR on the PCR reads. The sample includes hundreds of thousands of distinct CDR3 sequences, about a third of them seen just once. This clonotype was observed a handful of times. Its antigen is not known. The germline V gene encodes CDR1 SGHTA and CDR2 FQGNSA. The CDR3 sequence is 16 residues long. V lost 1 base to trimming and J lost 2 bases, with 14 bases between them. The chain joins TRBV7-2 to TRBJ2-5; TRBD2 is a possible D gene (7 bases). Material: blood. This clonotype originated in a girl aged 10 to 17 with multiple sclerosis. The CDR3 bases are TGTGCCAGCAGCTTAGGGGGGGGGCGAGGGCAAGAGACCCAGTACTTC. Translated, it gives CASSLGGGRGQETQYF.